The present T cell receptor (beta chain) was sequenced within a study of cytomegalovirus exposure and HLA in healthy donors. This clone has only one observation. The PCR contained 60 Vbeta and 13 Jbeta primers. Using immunoSEQ multiplex PCR, the repertoire was profiled, and TCRdb retains in-frame clones only, with some absent. The table records around 130,000 clones, 84% of them present only once. The V segment lost 5 bases and the J segment 8 bases; nucleotides outside the gene matches: 5. This CDR3 is 13 amino acids long. CDR1 is MNHEY and CDR2 is SMNVEV in the germline V gene (reference sequence). Material for sequencing was PBMCs. The receptor's source is a woman in her late teens or twenties in good health and CMV-seropositive. The chain is built from TRBV27 and TRBJ1-4, with 7 positions matching TRBD1. This CDR3 reads CASSDREVEKLFF. CDR3 coding DNA: TGTGCCAGCAGTGACAGGGAGGTGGAAAAACTGTTTTTT.